Listed below are T cell receptor beta chains from one sample, sequenced in a study of blood T cells in healthy people across ages. TCRdb re-analysed the 5' RACE reads in MiXCR, keeping a single row per CDR3 protein. The sample records about 830,000 distinct CDR3 sequences, approximately 59% being singletons. The sequenced material came from blood. The receptors here all came from a man under 40 in good health. Each CDR3 is given with its conserved first and last residue. D genes are given only for firm matches. The size field is filled for only some rows; it gives once, few, many or a size class.

>TRBV2|-|many|TRBJ2-3
CASNDGYTDTQYF
TGTGCCAGCAACGATGGGTACACAGATACGCAGTATTTT
>TRBV4-3|-|few|TRBJ2-7
CASSQEGTKGYEQYF
TGCGCCAGCAGCCAAGAAGGGACAAAGGGGTACGAGCAGTACTTC
>TRBV28|-|few|TRBJ2-5
CASMVTGETQYF
TGTGCCAGCATGGTGACTGGTGAGACCCAGTACTTC
>TRBV28|-|-|TRBJ2-1
CASSPQGGWHEQFF
TGTGCCAGCAGTCCCCAGGGTGGTTGGCATGAGCAGTTCTTC
>TRBV6-1|-|few|TRBJ1-2
CASSPKGTGLDYGYTF
TGTGCCAGCAGCCCAAAGGGTACAGGGCTCGACTATGGCTACACCTTC
>TRBV11-1|-|once|TRBJ1-1
CASSLGGGSEAFF
TGTGCCAGCAGCTTAGGCGGGGGCTCTGAAGCTTTCTTT
>TRBV7-9|TRBD2|-|TRBJ2-3
CASSMQGRGGSTDTQYF
TGTGCCAGCAGCATGCAAGGCCGGGGGGGAAGCACAGATACGCAGTATTTT
>TRBV10-3|TRBD1|-|TRBJ2-7
CAISGQEFTYEQYF
TGTGCCATCAGCGGACAGGAGTTCACCTACGAGCAGTACTTC
>TRBV5-1|-|-|TRBJ2-3
CASSLVYVRSDTQYF
TGCGCCAGCAGCTTGGTTTACGTCAGATCAGATACGCAGTATTTT
>TRBV7-3|TRBD1|few|TRBJ1-2
CASSPQGVRNYGYTF
TGTGCCAGCAGCCCCCAGGGGGTCCGTAACTATGGCTACACCTTC
>TRBV27|-|-|TRBJ1-2
CASSSPSDASNYGYTF
TGTGCCAGCAGTTCGCCATCGGACGCCTCAAACTATGGCTACACCTTC
>TRBV4-1|-|-|TRBJ2-7
CASSQDNWETYEQYF
TGCGCCAGCAGCCAAGATAATTGGGAAACCTACGAGCAGTACTTC
>TRBV3-1|-|-|TRBJ2-7
CASSHYNEQYF
TGTGCCAGCAGCCATTACAATGAGCAGTACTTC
>TRBV20-1|-|-|TRBJ2-7
CSARGLVVHEQYF
TGCAGTGCTAGAGGACTAGTAGTACACGAGCAGTACTTC
>TRBV29-1|TRBD1|-|TRBJ2-1
CSGGDRGLNEQFF
TGCAGCGGGGGGGACAGGGGATTGAATGAGCAGTTCTTC
>TRBV4-3|-|once|TRBJ1-1
CASSQERNEAFF
TGCGCCAGCAGCCAAGAAAGGAATGAAGCTTTCTTT
>TRBV20-1|-|-|TRBJ1-5
CSARDQGYSNQPQHF
TGCAGTGCTAGAGATCAAGGGTATAGCAATCAGCCCCAGCATTTT
>TRBV20-1|-|-|TRBJ2-7
CSARVGQTAYEQYF
TGCAGTGCTAGAGTTGGACAGACGGCCTACGAGCAGTACTTC
>TRBV6-4|TRBD1|once|TRBJ1-5
CASSERTGRNQPQHF
TGTGCCAGCAGTGAAAGGACAGGGAGAAATCAGCCCCAGCATTTT
>TRBV5-5|-|-|TRBJ2-5
CASSSAPSGAAQESQYF
TGTGCCAGCAGCTCCGCCCCTTCAGGAGCGGCTCAAGAGTCCCAGTACTTC
>TRBV7-9|-|-|TRBJ1-2
CASSSPAGARGYTF
TGTGCCAGCAGCTCTCCGGCGGGGGCTCGAGGCTACACCTTC
>TRBV5-1|TRBD1|-|TRBJ2-3
CVSSTGRGSTDTQYF
TGCGTCAGCAGCACGGGCAGGGGGAGCACAGATACGCAGTATTTT
>TRBV29-1|-|-|TRBJ2-5
CSVGSGSWETQYF
TGCAGCGTTGGCTCCGGGAGTTGGGAGACCCAGTACTTC
>TRBV10-3|-|-|TRBJ2-6
CAISEGGANVLTF
TGTGCCATCAGTGAGGGTGGGGCCAACGTCCTGACTTTC
>TRBV20-1|TRBD2|many|TRBJ2-1
CSARVPGLDNEQFF
TGCAGTGCTAGAGTCCCCGGACTAGACAATGAGCAGTTCTTC
>TRBV5-1|TRBD2|-|TRBJ2-1
CASSSYGLAGGPLDEQFF
TGCGCCAGCAGCTCCTACGGACTAGCGGGGGGGCCGTTGGATGAGCAGTTCTTC
>TRBV3-1|TRBD1|-|TRBJ2-5
CASSPSGTGGIGETQYF
TGTGCCAGCAGCCCGTCCGGGACAGGGGGAATTGGGGAGACCCAGTACTTC
>TRBV28|TRBD1|few|TRBJ2-1
CASQHPGHRGDEQFF
TGTGCCAGTCAGCACCCGGGACACAGGGGGGATGAGCAGTTCTTC
>TRBV18|-|-|TRBJ2-5
CASSKGSSTYKQYF
TGTGCCAGCTCAAAAGGGTCTAGCACATACAAGCAGTACTTC
>TRBV6-6|TRBD1|few|TRBJ1-6
CASSPGDRGNSPLHF
TGTGCCAGCAGCCCCGGGGACAGGGGGAATTCACCCCTCCACTTT
>TRBV20-1|-|-|TRBJ1-1
CSARDSRGSINTEAFF
TGCAGTGCTAGAGATTCAAGGGGGTCGATTAACACTGAAGCTTTCTTT
>TRBV2|-|few|TRBJ2-7
CASSDRAGGSYEQYF
TGTGCCAGCAGTGATCGAGCGGGCGGCTCCTACGAGCAGTACTTC
>TRBV7-2|TRBD2|-|TRBJ2-1
CASSSGLVANEQFF
TGTGCCAGCAGCTCGGGACTAGTGGCCAATGAGCAGTTCTTC
>TRBV30|-|-|TRBJ2-1
CAWSVEQTVYNEQFF
TGTGCCTGGAGTGTCGAACAGACTGTATACAATGAGCAGTTCTTC
>TRBV13|TRBD1|-|TRBJ2-7
CASSLPGQGAHSYEQYF
TGTGCCAGCAGCTTACCCGGACAGGGGGCCCACTCCTACGAGCAGTACTTC
>TRBV10-3|-|once|TRBJ2-5
CAIGRLEGPGEQYF
TGTGCCATCGGCCGACTAGAGGGACCGGGAGAGCAGTACTTC